These 21 T cell receptor beta chains originate from one sample sequenced in a study of T-cell memory formation after mild COVID-19. TCRdb re-derived calls from the 5' RACE reads in MiXCR, one entry per CDR3 protein. The table has 250,000 to 400,000 distinct CDR3 sequences, approximately 15% seen once. Sequenced material: PBMCs or a T cell subset sorted from them (not recorded which). The receptors originated from a man younger than 35 who had mild COVID-19 (a few samples of this study predate the infection). Cell type and time point are not known.

V gene TRBV11-1 combines with J gene TRBJ1-4; D gene ambiguous. Germline loops: CDR1 SGHAT, CDR2 FQDESV (reference sequence). This CDR3 region has 16 residues. Trimming removed 3 bases from V and 6 bases from J, with 17 bases in between. In DNA, the CDR3 is TGTGCCAGCAGCTTCGACTTCGGAGCAGGAGATGAAAAACTGTTTTTT. This gives the protein CASSFDFGAGDEKLFF.

J is TRBJ1-4 and V is TRBV20-1, with D tentatively TRBD1 (5 bases). V lost 1 base and J 3 bases, leaving 12 bases between the germline ends. The CDR3 runs 15 residues. CDR1 is DFQATT, CDR2 SNEGSKA, per germline (reference sequence). The CDR3 here is CSARAGSSANEKLFF. The CDR3, as DNA: TGCAGTGCTAGAGCAGGGTCCAGTGCTAATGAAAAACTGTTTTTT.

The chain joins TRBV20-1 to TRBJ1-1, with D possibly being TRBD1 (5 bases). Germline assignment: CDR1 DFQATT and CDR2 SNEGSKA (reference sequence). V was shortened by 7 bases and J by 1 base, with 22 bases between the two germline ends. The length of the CDR3 is 16 residues. The CDR3 here is CSEWKGMGRPNTEAFF. CDR3 sequence (DNA): TGCAGTGAGTGGAAGGGCATGGGACGACCGAACACTGAAGCTTTCTTT.

The genes are TRBV14 and TRBJ1-1; D not resolved. The CDR3 extends over 19 amino acids. CDR1 and CDR2 (germline): SGHDN, FVKESK. V lost 0 bases and J 6 bases, leaving 26 bases between the germline ends. CDR3 DNA: TGTGCCAGCAGCCAAGATGCTCCAAAAGGAGGAACCCCTCGGGCTGAAGCTTTCTTT. It codes for CASSQDAPKGGTPRAEAFF.

V and J are TRBV18 and TRBJ2-7, with 9 bases aligning to TRBD1. The CDR3 sequence is 15 residues long. Germline CDR1 and CDR2: KGHSH and LQKENI. With V trimmed by 3 bases and J by 0 bases, 3 bases remained unmatched. CDR3 bases: TGTGCCAGCTCACCGGGGACAGGGCCCTCCTACGAGCAGTACGTC. The encoded protein is CASSPGTGPSYEQYV.

V gene TRBV18 combines with J gene TRBJ1-4, with TRBD1 identical over 9 bases. The CDR3 consists of 16 residues. CDR1 is KGHSH, CDR2 LQKENI, per germline. Trimming took 3 bases from V and 5 from J; bases not matched to a gene: 7. As DNA, the CDR3 is TGTGCCAGCTCACCTCTCCCGGGACAGGGAAATGAAAAACTGTTTTTT. Translated, it gives CASSPLPGQGNEKLFF.

This clonotype has just a few counts. The rearrangement uses TRBV4-2 and TRBJ2-7; possible D gene TRBD2, 6 bases. The CDR3 covers 15 residues. CDR1 is LGHNA, CDR2 YNFKEQ, per germline. The V end was cut by 1 base, the J end by 6 bases, with 16 bases between. DNA for the CDR3: TGTGCCAGCAGCCAAGTCACTGGGGGGTCCGGCGAGCAGTACTTC. Its protein is CASSQVTGGSGEQYF.

This clonotype has only a few counts. The J gene is TRBJ2-1, the V gene TRBV5-1; 9 bases match TRBD1. The CDR3 loop spans 13 amino acids. Germline V gene data show CDR1 as SGHRS and CDR2 as YFSETQ. V lost 3 bases to trimming and J lost 8 bases; unmatched junction nucleotides: 3. This CDR3 is CASSSGTGHEQFF. In DNA, the CDR3 is TGCGCCAGCAGCTCAGGGACAGGGCATGAGCAGTTCTTC.

This sequence joins TRBV4-3 and TRBJ2-2; the match to TRBD1 covers 8 bases. The CDR3 has 16 residues. Germline lookup yields CDR1 LGHNA and CDR2 YSLEER. The J segment lost 4 bases and the V segment lost 5 bases, leaving 9 bases of the junction unmatched. The CDR3 protein is CASSAYRGKGTGELFF. The CDR3 nucleotides read TGCGCCAGCAGCGCTTACAGGGGGAAGGGCACCGGGGAGCTGTTTTTT.

This clonotype has just a few counts. The chain links TRBV6-6 to TRBJ2-5, with unresolved D. The CDR3 runs to 14 residues. V gave up 2 bases and J gave up 2 bases, with 9 bases separating them. Germline CDR1 and CDR2: MNHNY and SVGAGI (reference sequence). CDR3 amino acids: CASSYGMEQETQYF. Here the CDR3 DNA reads TGTGCCAGCAGTTACGGGATGGAGCAAGAGACCCAGTACTTC.

The V gene is TRBV20-1, the J gene TRBJ2-3, with 7 bases aligning to TRBD1. The CDR3 consists of 15 residues. Trimming removed 6 bases from V and 5 bases from J; junction bases left unmatched: 14. Germline V gene sequence: CDR1 DFQATT, CDR2 SNEGSKA (reference sequence). The CDR3 DNA sequence: TGCAGTGCCATCCTTAGGACAGGCCCTCTAGATACGCAGTATTTT. Translated, it gives CSAILRTGPLDTQYF.

The rearrangement uses TRBV12-3 or TRBV12-4 and TRBJ2-1; D remains unclear. Trimming removed 3 bases at V and 0 bases at J, with 9 bases between. The CDR3 runs to 15 residues. This CDR3 reads CASSLGTISYNEQFF. CDR3 DNA sequence: TGTGCCAGCAGTTTGGGCACGATCTCCTACAATGAGCAGTTCTTC.

The chain carries TRBV6-2 or TRBV6-3 and TRBJ2-5, with 7 bases identical to TRBD2. This CDR3 is 16 amino acids long. Losses at the gene ends were 6 bases for V and 2 bases for J; bases not matched to a gene: 12. The germline V gene encodes CDR1 MNHEY and CDR2 SVGEGT. The CDR3 DNA follows: TGTGCCAGCAGATACAGGAACGGACTAGGTCAAGAGACCCAGTACTTC. Its protein product is CASRYRNGLGQETQYF.

The table lists this clonotype with a few counts. The V gene is TRBV3-1, the J gene TRBJ1-4, with 8 nucleotides matching TRBD1. Losses at the gene ends were 4 bases for V and 5 bases for J; bases not matched to a gene: 0. The CDR3 runs to 13 residues. CDR1 and CDR2 (germline): LGHDT, YNNKEL (reference sequence). CDR3 residues: CASSRQGNEKLFF. DNA for the CDR3: TGTGCCAGCAGCCGACAGGGGAATGAAAAACTGTTTTTT.

This clonotype has more than one count but fewer than ten. V and J are TRBV7-6 and TRBJ1-5; D is possibly TRBD1 (6 bases). The CDR3 runs 15 residues. Germline V lookup: CDR1 SGHVS, CDR2 FNYEAQ. V lost 5 bases to trimming and J lost 0 bases, with 11 bases between them. The CDR3 bases are TGTGCCAGCAGCCGTACAGGGTATAGCAATCAGCCCCAGCATTTT. Its protein product is CASSRTGYSNQPQHF.

V gene TRBV21-1 combines with J gene TRBJ2-2; the table assigns TRBD1, which was not confirmed against the DNA. TRBV21-1 has pseudogene status. The CDR3 extends over 15 amino acids. The CDR3 reads CASSKKQTGFWELFF. CDR3 sequence (DNA): TGTGCCAGCAGCAAAAAGCAGACGGGATTCTGGGAGCTGTTTTTT.

This chain connects TRBV7-2 to TRBJ2-7; 10 bases align to TRBD1. From germline, CDR1 is SGHTA and CDR2 FQGNSA. CDR3 size: 14 residues. Unmatched junction bases numbered 4, after V lost 5 bases and J lost 3 bases. CDR3 sequence (DNA): TGTGCCAGCAGCGACAGGGGGCGCTTCTACGAGCAGTACTTC. Translation gives CASSDRGRFYEQYF.

The gene calls are TRBV2 and TRBJ1-1, with a tentative D call TRBD1 (5 bases). V dropped 6 bases and J dropped 6 bases, with 17 bases sitting between them. The CDR3 totals 14 residues. Germline V gene sequence: CDR1 SNHLY, CDR2 FYNNEI. CDR3: CASRPRGGYAEAFF. The DNA of the CDR3 is TGTGCCAGCAGACCGAGGGGTGGGTACGCTGAAGCTTTCTTT.

Regarding this clonotype: At one of its ends the junction is not consistent with the germline gene, which may arise from a read error. DNA for the CDR3: TGTGACAGCAGCTTAGAGGGCACAGATACGCAGTATTTT. This sequence encodes CDSSLEGTDTQYF. The chain uses TRBV7-9 and TRBJ2-3; no definite D call. Germline CDR1 and CDR2: SEHNR and FQNEAQ (reference sequence). This CDR3 region has 13 residues.

This chain uses TRBV6-5 with TRBJ2-5, with 8 bases that match TRBD2. Trimming took 5 bases from V and 5 from J; bases not matched to a gene: 4. CDR3 length: 13 amino acids. CDR1 is MNHEY and CDR2 is SVGAGI in the germline V gene. The CDR3 reads CASSRTSRETQYF. For the CDR3, the DNA is TGTGCCAGCAGTAGGACTAGCCGCGAGACCCAGTACTTC.

The V gene is TRBV9, the J gene TRBJ2-7; TRBD2 matches at 7 bases. The CDR3 runs 16 residues. The germline V gene encodes CDR1 SGDLS and CDR2 YYNGEE. The J segment lost 3 bases and the V segment lost 3 bases, leaving 12 bases of the junction unmatched. The CDR3 spells CASSASGTTVSYEQYF. In DNA form, the CDR3 reads TGTGCCAGCAGCGCCTCCGGGACTACCGTTAGCTACGAGCAGTACTTC.